Listed below are T cell receptor beta chains from one sample, sequenced in a study of identical twins. Each CDR3 protein is one row after TCRdb ran MiXCR on the 5' RACE reads. This sample yields around 510,000 distinct CDR3 sequences, of which more than 13% are seen a single time; more than 0.8% belongs to the top ten. The sample was also linked to a second study, of yellow fever vaccine responses in identical twins.

Material: CD4+ T cells sorted from blood. The receptors derive from a woman between 18 and 30 years old in good health. Both conserved end residues are part of each CDR3. Each record gives: clone size, D gene, V gene, CDR3 length, J gene, CDR3 protein, CDR3 DNA. The D gene is left open where the match is weak. The listing skips clone size in some rows; elsewhere it reads once, few, many or a size class.

>.|.|TRBV5-1|13|TRBJ1-6
CASSLGADSPLHF
TGCGCCAGCAGCTTGGGGGCGGATTCACCCCTCCACTTT
>.|.|TRBV28|12|TRBJ1-2
CASSQGPGGYTF
TGTGCCAGCAGTCAAGGGCCAGGCGGCTACACCTTC
>many|TRBD2|TRBV28|16|TRBJ2-1
CASRLAGLDHNNEQFF
TGTGCCAGCAGGTTAGCGGGACTAGACCACAACAATGAGCAGTTCTTC
>many|TRBD1|TRBV29-1|13|TRBJ2-1
CSVETGGYNEQFF
TGCAGCGTGGAGACAGGGGGATACAATGAGCAGTTCTTC
>few|TRBD2|TRBV7-6|18|TRBJ2-3
CASSRRGPSGSGADTQYF
TGTGCCAGCAGCCGACGCGGTCCTAGCGGGAGTGGGGCAGATACGCAGTATTTT
>.|.|TRBV6-2/TRBV6-3|15|TRBJ1-4
CASSWGDKEPEKLFF
TGTGCCAGCAGTTGGGGCGACAAGGAGCCGGAAAAACTGTTTTTT
>.|.|TRBV7-3|15|TRBJ2-2
CASSLVARANGELFF
TGTGCCAGCAGCTTAGTTGCCAGGGCTAACGGGGAGCTGTTTTTT
>many|.|TRBV12-3/TRBV12-4|17|TRBJ2-1
CASSPGGQRSSYNEQFF
TGTGCCAGCAGCCCAGGGGGGCAGCGGTCCTCCTACAATGAGCAGTTCTTC
>few|.|TRBV20-1|14|TRBJ2-7
CSARDSRGGYEQYF
TGCAGTGCTAGAGATAGCAGGGGTGGATACGAGCAGTACTTC
>.|TRBD2|TRBV5-1|16|TRBJ2-3
CASSLVAGAVTDTQYF
TGCGCCAGCAGCTTGGTGGCGGGAGCGGTCACAGATACGCAGTATTTT
>.|TRBD1|TRBV20-1|15|TRBJ1-5
CSARVRAGGNQPQHF
TGCAGTGCTAGAGTTCGGGCAGGGGGGAATCAGCCCCAGCATTTT
>.|.|TRBV11-3|16|TRBJ1-1
CASSLPNGLLRTEAFF
TGTGCCAGCAGCTTACCTAACGGTTTACTAAGGACTGAAGCTTTCTTT
>few|.|TRBV30|13|TRBJ2-7
CAWSVRRVNEQYF
TGTGCCTGGAGTGTAAGACGGGTCAACGAGCAGTACTTC
>.|TRBD2|TRBV7-2|16|TRBJ2-2
CASSHAPSGRTGELFF
TGTGCCAGCAGCCATGCCCCCAGCGGGAGAACCGGGGAGCTGTTTTTT
>.|.|TRBV30|13|TRBJ2-7
CAWRDTKKYEQYF
TGTGCCTGGAGGGATACTAAGAAATACGAGCAGTACTTC
>.|.|TRBV30|14|TRBJ1-1
CAWSVPGTRTEAFF
TGTGCCTGGAGTGTTCCAGGGACGAGGACTGAAGCTTTCTTT
>few|.|TRBV5-6|13|TRBJ2-3
CASSRPGQDTQYF
TGTGCCAGCAGCCGGCCGGGGCAGGATACGCAGTATTTT
>.|TRBD2|TRBV20-1|16|TRBJ2-1
CSARDPASGRTNEQFF
TGCAGTGCTAGAGATCCAGCTAGCGGGAGAACCAATGAGCAGTTCTTC
>.|TRBD2|TRBV3-1|16|TRBJ2-7
CASSQDVASGTYEQYF
TGTGCCAGCAGCCAAGATGTGGCTAGCGGGACCTACGAGCAGTACTTC
>few|.|TRBV20-1|12|TRBJ2-5
CSAWDHRETQYF
TGCAGTGCTTGGGACCACCGAGAGACCCAGTACTTC
>.|TRBD2|TRBV25-1|16|TRBJ2-1
CASTPVGREFSGEQFF
TGTGCCAGCACCCCGGTCGGGCGGGAGTTTTCTGGTGAGCAGTTCTTC
>.|.|TRBV20-1|13|TRBJ2-3
CSAPGDYTDTQYF
TGCAGTGCTCCGGGGGATTACACAGATACGCAGTATTTT
>.|.|TRBV18|13|TRBJ2-7
CASSSTADYEQYF
TGTGCCAGCTCATCGACAGCCGACTACGAGCAGTACTTC